This record concerns one T cell receptor (beta chain) sequence. In the authors' workflow: Counts of nucleated cells, estimated from reference gene primer amplification, were obtained. Method: immunoSEQ multiplex PCR; TCRdb's copy keeps in-frame clones and lacks some. V and J calls and clone size are those listed in that table; D and trimming were worked out from the DNA. The table records some 73,000 clones, 65% to 90% of them present only once. Seattle's enrolled individuals joined amid active infection and were then monitored longitudinally. The source of the sample is a study of blood T cell repertoires in COVID-19. Study information: Both acute and convalescent COVID-19 samples were obtained from the United States, Italy and Spain. Sample material is recorded as cDNA or gDNA derived from T cells, B-cell-depleted T cells, or PBMCs.

This clonotype was sampled from a middle-aged man with COVID-19, enrolled during active disease. Sequenced material: peripheral blood.

For the CDR3, the DNA is TGCGCCAGCAGTGAGTCGAACAGGGTCCCTCTTGGCTACACCTTC. Its translation: CASSESNRVPLGYTF. The chain links TRBV10-2 to TRBJ1-2; possibly TRBD1 for D (6 bases). Germline V CDR1 and CDR2: WSHSY, SAAADI. V was shortened by 0 bases and J by 7 bases, with 15 bases between the two germline ends. This CDR3 has 15 residues.